These 16 T cell receptor beta chains share one sample of origin, sequenced in a study of blood T cell repertoires in COVID-19. Generated by immunoSEQ multiplex PCR, the TCRdb table keeps only in-frame clones and is missing some. The sample holds roughly 200,000 clones, 86% seen once. Sequenced input: PBMCs or T cells enriched from blood (not recorded which). Receptor source: a woman in her 40s with acute COVID-19.

V usage is TRBV18 and J usage is TRBJ1-1; D remains unclear. The V end lost 3 bases, the J end lost 6 bases, and 17 bases lay between the germline ends. The V gene's germline CDR1 is KGHSH and CDR2 LQKENI. The CDR3 is 15 residues long. The CDR3 reads CASSPPWQFNAEAFF. For the CDR3, the DNA is TGTGCCAGCTCACCCCCGTGGCAGTTCAACGCTGAAGCTTTCTTT. Full variable domain (rest looked up from reference TRBV18 and TRBJ1-1): NAGVMQNPRHLVRRRGQEARLRCSPMKGHSHVYWYRQLPEEGLKFMVYLQKENIIDESGMPKERFSAEFPKEGPSILRIQQVVRGDSAAYFCASSPPWQFNAEAFFGQGTRLTVV.

The chain is built from TRBV2 and TRBJ1-1; 8 nucleotides align to TRBD1. CDR1 and CDR2 from the germline V gene are SNHLY and FYNNEI. V was pared by 6 bases and J by 4 bases, with 7 bases of the junction left unmatched. CDR3 length: 14 amino acids. CDR3 nucleotide sequence: TGTGCCAGCAGGACAGGGGCGTGGGGCACTGAAGCTTTCTTT. Translation: CASRTGAWGTEAFF. The full variable domain, with the rest looked up from reference TRBV2 and TRBJ1-1, is EPEVTQTPSHQVTQMGQEVILRCVPISNHLYFYWYRQILGQKVEFLVSFYNNEISEKSEIFDDQFSVERPDGSNFTLKIRSTKLEDSAMYFCASRTGAWGTEAFFGQGTRLTVV.

This clone was detected once. The rearrangement joins TRBV10-3 to TRBJ2-7, with D uncertain. V was cut by 2 bases and J by 3 bases, with 8 bases left in between. CDR1 ENHRY and CDR2 SYGVKD come from the germline V gene. There are 13 residues in the CDR3. CDR3 residues: CAISEGQFYEQYV. The CDR3 DNA reads TGTGCCATCAGTGAGGGCCAGTTCTACGAGCAGTACGTC.

The chain links TRBV5-1 to TRBJ1-2, with D maybe TRBD1 (5 bases). V lost 4 bases, J lost 4 bases, and 14 bases lay in between. The V gene's germline CDR1 is SGHRS and CDR2 YFSETQ. The CDR3 runs 14 residues. The CDR3 region is CASSLSDIIYGYTF. CDR3 DNA sequence: TGCGCCAGCAGCCTCTCGGACATCATCTATGGCTACACCTTC. The full variable domain, with the rest looked up from reference TRBV5-1 and TRBJ1-2, is KAGVTQTPRYLIKTRGQQVTLSCSPISGHRSVSWYQQTPGQGLQFLFEYFSETQRNKGNFPGRFSGRQFSNSRSEMNVSTLELGDSALYLCASSLSDIIYGYTFGSGTRLTVV.

This chain connects TRBV10-2 to TRBJ1-1, with 9 bases that match TRBD1. In germline, CDR1 is WSHSY, CDR2 SAAADI. After removal of 6 bases from V and 8 bases from J, the junction contained 7 bases not matched to a gene. The CDR3 consists of 13 residues. CDR3 bases: TGCGCCAGCAGCGACATGACAGGGGGGGAAGCTTTCTTT. Translated, it gives CASSDMTGGEAFF.

The chain carries TRBV7-9 and TRBJ1-2, with D possibly being TRBD1 (6 bases). V was clipped by 5 bases and J by 1 base, with 20 bases between them. There are 17 residues in the CDR3. Germline lookup yields CDR1 SEHNR and CDR2 FQNEAQ (reference sequence). CDR3 nucleotide sequence: TGTGCCAGCAGCGGAGAATCGACAGGAAACATTAACTATGGCTACACCTTC. Amino acids: CASSGESTGNINYGYTF.

The chain employs TRBV6-5 and TRBJ1-1, with D perhaps TRBD1 (6 bases). Trimming pared 6 bases from V and 5 bases from J, leaving 16 bases between. The germline V gene has CDR1 MNHEY and CDR2 SVGAGI. The CDR3 is 14 amino acids. CDR3 loop: CASRITGLRTEAFF. The CDR3 DNA reads as TGTGCCAGCAGAATAACAGGGTTGAGGACTGAAGCTTTCTTT.

This clone was detected a few times. This chain connects TRBV11-2 to TRBJ1-1; TRBD1 agrees at 8 bases. The CDR3 spans 12 residues. J was trimmed by 9 bases and V by 5 bases; bases with no gene match: 5. Germline V CDR1 and CDR2: SGHAT, FQNNGV. CDR3 nucleotides: TGTGCCAGCAGCACCCGACAGGGGAAAGCTTTCTTT. This gives the protein CASSTRQGKAFF.

The rearrangement uses TRBV5-5 and TRBJ2-7; TRBD2 might be the D (7 bases). Trimming removed 5 bases at V and 7 bases at J, with 13 bases between. CDR3 size: 12 residues. Germline V gives CDR1 SGHKS, CDR2 YYEKEE (reference sequence). The CDR3 DNA sequence: TGTGCCAGCAGGCGGGGGCGCTGGGAGCAGTACGTC. As protein: CASRRGRWEQYV.

The chain carries TRBV5-8 and TRBJ1-5; a possible D gene is TRBD1 (6 bases). Germline V gene data show CDR1 as SGHTS and CDR2 as YDEGEE. V lost 0 bases, J lost 8 bases, and 15 bases lay in between. The CDR3 is 15 amino acids. The CDR3 DNA is TGTGCCAGCAGCTTGGCCCGATCAGGGGATGAGCCCCAGCATTTT. Translation gives CASSLARSGDEPQHF.

The chain links TRBV7-9 to TRBJ1-1, with TRBD1 as a possible D gene (6 bases). This CDR3 is 14 amino acids long. With 5 bases removed from V and 8 bases from J, the gap between germline ends came to 18 bases. Germline V gene data show CDR1 as SEHNR and CDR2 as FQNEAQ (reference sequence). CDR3 in DNA: TGTGCCAGCAGCCGTTCGGGAGGGGGTTGGGAAGCTTTCTTT. Its translation: CASSRSGGGWEAFF.

The rearrangement uses TRBV11-1 and TRBJ1-1; 7 nucleotides agree with TRBD1. V shed 7 bases, J shed 0 bases, and the junction held 5 bases outside the gene matches. The CDR3 contains 14 residues. Per germline, CDR1 SGHAT and CDR2 FQDESV (reference sequence). The CDR3 nucleotides are TGTGCCAGCACACAGACAGGGATGAACACTGAAGCTTTCTTT. Protein product: CASTQTGMNTEAFF.

This sequence joins TRBV7-9 and TRBJ1-1; tentative D call: TRBD1 (5 bases). Germline CDR1 SEHNR, CDR2 FQNEAQ (reference sequence). Trimming removed 1 base at V and 5 bases at J, with 8 bases between. The CDR3 has 13 amino acids. In DNA, the CDR3 is TGTGCCAGCAGCTTAGATCAGGGAACTGAAGCTTTCTTT. Amino acid sequence: CASSLDQGTEAFF.

This sequence joins TRBV29-1 and TRBJ2-1; 7 positions match TRBD1. Germline V gives CDR1 SQVTM, CDR2 ANQGSEA. Trimming at V came to 0 bases and at J to 10 bases, leaving 9 bases not matched to a gene. CDR3 size: 14 residues. CDR3 in amino acids: CSVEDEQGIWEQFF. DNA for the CDR3: TGCAGCGTTGAAGATGAACAGGGGATTTGGGAGCAGTTCTTC.

The chain recombines TRBV7-2 with TRBJ1-5; 9 bases agree with TRBD1. The CDR3 length is 16 residues. J gave up 0 bases and V 3 bases, and 3 bases lay outside the gene matches. CDR1 and CDR2 from the germline V gene are SGHTA and FQGNSA. CDR3 region: CASSLTGGRSNQPQHF. DNA for the CDR3: TGTGCCAGCAGCTTGACAGGGGGACGTAGCAATCAGCCCCAGCATTTT.

V and J are TRBV19 and TRBJ1-1, with 9 bases fitting TRBD1. The ends lost 5 bases at V and 0 bases at J; junction bases unmatched: 7. Germline V gene data show CDR1 as LNHDA and CDR2 as SQIVND (reference sequence). The CDR3 is 16 residues long. In DNA, the CDR3 is TGTGCCAGTAGTCTCTGGACAGGGGCTCTGAACACTGAAGCTTTCTTT. It codes for CASSLWTGALNTEAFF.